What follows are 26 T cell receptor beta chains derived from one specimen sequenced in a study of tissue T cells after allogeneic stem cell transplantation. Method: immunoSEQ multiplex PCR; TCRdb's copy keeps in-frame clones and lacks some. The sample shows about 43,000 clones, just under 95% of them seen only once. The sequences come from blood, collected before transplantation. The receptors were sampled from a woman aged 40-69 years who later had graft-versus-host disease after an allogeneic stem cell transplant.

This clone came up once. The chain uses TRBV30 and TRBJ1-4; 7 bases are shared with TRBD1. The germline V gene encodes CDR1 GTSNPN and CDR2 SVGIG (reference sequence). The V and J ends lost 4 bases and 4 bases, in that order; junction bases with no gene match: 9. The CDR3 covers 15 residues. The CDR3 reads CAWNKGQLVNEKLFF. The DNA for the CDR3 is TGTGCCTGGAACAAGGGACAGCTCGTTAATGAAAAACTGTTTTTT.

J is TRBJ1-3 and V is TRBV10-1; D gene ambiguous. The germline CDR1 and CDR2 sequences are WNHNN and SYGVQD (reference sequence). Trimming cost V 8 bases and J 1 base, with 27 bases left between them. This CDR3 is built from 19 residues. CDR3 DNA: TGCGCCAGCCCCCACACCCTCGAGGTGGGCCGAATGTCTGGAAACACCATATATTTT. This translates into CASPHTLEVGRMSGNTIYF.

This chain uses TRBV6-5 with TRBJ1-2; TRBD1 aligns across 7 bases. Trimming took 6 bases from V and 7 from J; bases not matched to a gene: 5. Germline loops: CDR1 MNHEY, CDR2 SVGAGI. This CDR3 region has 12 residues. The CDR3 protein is CASSTTGSGYTF. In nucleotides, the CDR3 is TGTGCCAGCAGCACGACAGGGAGTGGCTACACCTTC.

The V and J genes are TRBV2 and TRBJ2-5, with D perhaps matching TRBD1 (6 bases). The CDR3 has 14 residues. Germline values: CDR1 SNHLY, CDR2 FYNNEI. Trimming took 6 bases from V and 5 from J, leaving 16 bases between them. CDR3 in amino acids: CASSYRVISETQYF. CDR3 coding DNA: TGTGCCAGCAGCTACAGGGTAATTTCGGAGACCCAGTACTTC.

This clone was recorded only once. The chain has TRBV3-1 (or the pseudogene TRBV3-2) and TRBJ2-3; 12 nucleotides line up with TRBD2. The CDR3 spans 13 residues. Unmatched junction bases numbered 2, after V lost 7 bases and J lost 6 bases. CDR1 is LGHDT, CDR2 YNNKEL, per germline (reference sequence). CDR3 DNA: TGTGCCAGCAAAACTAGCGGGAGGGATACGCAGTATTTT. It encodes CASKTSGRDTQYF.

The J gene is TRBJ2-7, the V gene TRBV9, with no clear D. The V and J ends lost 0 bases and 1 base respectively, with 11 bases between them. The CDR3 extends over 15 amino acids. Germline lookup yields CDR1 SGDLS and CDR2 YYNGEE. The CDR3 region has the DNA TGTGCCAGCAGCGTAGCTGTTGGCAGGTCCTACGAGCAGTACTTC. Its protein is CASSVAVGRSYEQYF.

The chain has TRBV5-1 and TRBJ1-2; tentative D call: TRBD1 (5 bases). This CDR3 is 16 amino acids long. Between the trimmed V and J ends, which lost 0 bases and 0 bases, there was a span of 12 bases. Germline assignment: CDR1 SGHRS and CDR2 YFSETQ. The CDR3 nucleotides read TGCGCCAGCAGCTTGGCCCCAGCGGGGGCTAACTATGGCTACACCTTC. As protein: CASSLAPAGANYGYTF.

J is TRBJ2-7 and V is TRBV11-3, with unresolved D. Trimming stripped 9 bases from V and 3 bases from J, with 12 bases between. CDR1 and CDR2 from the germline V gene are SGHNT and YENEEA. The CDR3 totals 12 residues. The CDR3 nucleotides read TGTGCCAGGACGACACCTGACTACGAGCAGTACTTC. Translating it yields CARTTPDYEQYF.

CDR3 in amino acids: CASRRSGRGEQYF. In nucleotides, the CDR3 is TGTGCCAGCAGAAGGAGCGGGAGGGGCGAGCAGTACTTC. J is TRBJ2-7 and V is TRBV6-5; 10 nucleotides agree with TRBD2. The V gene's germline CDR1 is MNHEY and CDR2 SVGAGI. The CDR3 length is 13 residues. J gave up 6 bases and V 6 bases, and 5 bases lay outside the gene matches.

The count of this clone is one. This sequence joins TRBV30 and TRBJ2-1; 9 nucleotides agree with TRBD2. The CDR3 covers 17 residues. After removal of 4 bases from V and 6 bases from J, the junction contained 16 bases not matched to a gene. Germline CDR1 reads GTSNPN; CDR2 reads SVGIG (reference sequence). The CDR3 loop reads CAWNHPRGGRDLNEQFF. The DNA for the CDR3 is TGTGCCTGGAATCACCCACGAGGCGGGAGGGACCTCAATGAGCAGTTCTTC.

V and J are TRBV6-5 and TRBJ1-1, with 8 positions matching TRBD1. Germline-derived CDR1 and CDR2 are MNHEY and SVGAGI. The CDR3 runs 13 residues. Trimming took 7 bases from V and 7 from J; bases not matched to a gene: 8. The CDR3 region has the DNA TGTGCCAGCAAAAGACAGGGGATTGATGAAGCTTTCTTT. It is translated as CASKRQGIDEAFF.

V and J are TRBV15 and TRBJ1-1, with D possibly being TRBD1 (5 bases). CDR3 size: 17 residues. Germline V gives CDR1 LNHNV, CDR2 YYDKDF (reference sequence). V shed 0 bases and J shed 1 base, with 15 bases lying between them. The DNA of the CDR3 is TGTGCCACCAGCAGAGATATCCCGACAGAACCGAACACTGAAGCTTTCTTT. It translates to CATSRDIPTEPNTEAFF.

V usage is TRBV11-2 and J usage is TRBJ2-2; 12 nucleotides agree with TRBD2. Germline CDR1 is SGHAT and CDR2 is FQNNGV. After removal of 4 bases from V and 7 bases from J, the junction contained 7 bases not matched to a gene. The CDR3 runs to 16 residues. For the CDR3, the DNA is TGTGCCAGCAGCTCGAGACTAGCGGGAGTTGTCGGGGAGCTGTTTTTT. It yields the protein CASSSRLAGVVGELFF.

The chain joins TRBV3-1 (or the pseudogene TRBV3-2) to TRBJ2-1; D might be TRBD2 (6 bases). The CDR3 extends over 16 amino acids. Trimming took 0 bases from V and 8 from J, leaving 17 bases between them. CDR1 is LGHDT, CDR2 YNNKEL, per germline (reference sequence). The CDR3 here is CASSQEVTGGLYEQFF. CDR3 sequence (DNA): TGTGCCAGCAGCCAAGAAGTCACTGGGGGACTCTATGAGCAGTTCTTC.

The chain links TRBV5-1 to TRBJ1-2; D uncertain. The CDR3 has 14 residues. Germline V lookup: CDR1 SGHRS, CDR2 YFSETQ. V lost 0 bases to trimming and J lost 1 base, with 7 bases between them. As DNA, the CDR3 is TGCGCCAGCAGCTTGGAATCAGTTAACTATGGCTACACCTTC. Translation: CASSLESVNYGYTF.

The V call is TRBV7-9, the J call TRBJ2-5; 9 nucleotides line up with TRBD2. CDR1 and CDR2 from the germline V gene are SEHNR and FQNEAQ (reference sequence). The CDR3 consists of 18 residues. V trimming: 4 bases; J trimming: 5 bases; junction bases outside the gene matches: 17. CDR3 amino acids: CASSSPGSGASGIETQYF. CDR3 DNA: TGTGCCAGCAGCTCCCCTGGGTCGGGAGCTAGCGGGATCGAGACCCAGTACTTC. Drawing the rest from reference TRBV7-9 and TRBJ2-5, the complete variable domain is DTGVSQNPRHKITKRGQNVTFRCDPISEHNRLYWYRQTLGQGPEFLTYFQNEAQLEKSRLLSDRFSAERPKGSFSTLEIQRTEQGDSAMYLCASSSPGSGASGIETQYFGPGTRLLVL.

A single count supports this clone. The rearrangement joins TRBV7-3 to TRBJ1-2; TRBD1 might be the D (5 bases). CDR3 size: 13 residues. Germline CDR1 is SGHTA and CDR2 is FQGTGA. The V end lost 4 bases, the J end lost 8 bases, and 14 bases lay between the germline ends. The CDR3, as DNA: TGTGCCAGCAGCTCCCGGGGGAGTGTAGGCTACACCTTC. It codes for CASSSRGSVGYTF.

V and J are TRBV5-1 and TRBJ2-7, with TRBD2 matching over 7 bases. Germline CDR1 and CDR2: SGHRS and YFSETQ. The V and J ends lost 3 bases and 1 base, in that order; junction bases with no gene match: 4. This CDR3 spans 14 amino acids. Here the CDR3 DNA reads TGCGCCAGCAGCTCGCCCGGGGGGTCCTACGAGCAGTACTTC. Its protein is CASSSPGGSYEQYF.

The CDR3 coding sequence is TGTGCCATCAGTGAGTCGCCAGGGTTCAATCAGCCCCAGCATTTT. This gives the protein CAISESPGFNQPQHF. The chain has TRBV10-3 and TRBJ1-5, with D maybe TRBD1 (5 bases). Germline CDR1 ENHRY, CDR2 SYGVKD. CDR3 size: 15 residues. Trimming removed 0 bases at V and 3 bases at J, with 9 bases between.

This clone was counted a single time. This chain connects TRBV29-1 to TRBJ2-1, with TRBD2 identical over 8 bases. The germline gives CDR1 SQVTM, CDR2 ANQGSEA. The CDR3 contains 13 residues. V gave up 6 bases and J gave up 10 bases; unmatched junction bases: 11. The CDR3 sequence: CSVGGDIKREQFF. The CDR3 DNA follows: TGCAGCGTCGGGGGGGACATAAAAAGGGAGCAGTTCTTC.

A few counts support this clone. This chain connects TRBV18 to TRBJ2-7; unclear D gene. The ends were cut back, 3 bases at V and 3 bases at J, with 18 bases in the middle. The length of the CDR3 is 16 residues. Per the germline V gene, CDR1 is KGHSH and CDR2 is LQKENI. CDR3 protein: CASSPTLSQVIYEQYF. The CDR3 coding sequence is TGTGCCAGCTCACCCACATTATCCCAGGTTATCTACGAGCAGTACTTC.

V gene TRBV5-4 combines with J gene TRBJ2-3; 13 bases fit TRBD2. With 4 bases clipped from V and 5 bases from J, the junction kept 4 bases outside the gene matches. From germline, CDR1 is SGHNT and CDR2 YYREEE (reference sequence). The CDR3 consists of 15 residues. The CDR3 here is CASSPGLAGEDTQYF. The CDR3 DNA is TGTGCCAGCAGCCCCGGACTAGCGGGAGAAGATACGCAGTATTTT.

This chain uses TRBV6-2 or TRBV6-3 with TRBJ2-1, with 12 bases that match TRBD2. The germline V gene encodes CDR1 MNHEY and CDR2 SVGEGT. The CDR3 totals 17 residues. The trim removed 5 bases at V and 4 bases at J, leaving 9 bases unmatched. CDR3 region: CASSQRRTSGMYNEQFF. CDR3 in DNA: TGTGCCAGCAGTCAAAGACGGACTAGCGGGATGTACAATGAGCAGTTCTTC.

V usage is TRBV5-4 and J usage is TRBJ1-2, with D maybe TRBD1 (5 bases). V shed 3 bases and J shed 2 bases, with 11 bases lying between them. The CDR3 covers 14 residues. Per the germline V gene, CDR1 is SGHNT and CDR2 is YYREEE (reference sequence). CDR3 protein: CASSSAGGNYGYTF. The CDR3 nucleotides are TGTGCCAGCAGCTCAGCCGGGGGGAACTATGGCTACACCTTC.

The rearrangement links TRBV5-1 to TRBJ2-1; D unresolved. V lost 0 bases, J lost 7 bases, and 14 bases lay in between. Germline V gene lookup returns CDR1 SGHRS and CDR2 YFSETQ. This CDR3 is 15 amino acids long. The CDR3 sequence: CASSLVAIPGNEQFF. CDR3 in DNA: TGCGCCAGCAGCTTGGTGGCTATCCCCGGTAATGAGCAGTTCTTC.

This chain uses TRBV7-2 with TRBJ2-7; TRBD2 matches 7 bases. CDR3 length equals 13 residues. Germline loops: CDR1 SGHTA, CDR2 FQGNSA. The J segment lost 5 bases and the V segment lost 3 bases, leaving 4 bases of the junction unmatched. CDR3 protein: CASSFGRGDEQYF. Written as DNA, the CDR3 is TGTGCCAGCAGCTTTGGACGGGGGGACGAGCAGTACTTC.